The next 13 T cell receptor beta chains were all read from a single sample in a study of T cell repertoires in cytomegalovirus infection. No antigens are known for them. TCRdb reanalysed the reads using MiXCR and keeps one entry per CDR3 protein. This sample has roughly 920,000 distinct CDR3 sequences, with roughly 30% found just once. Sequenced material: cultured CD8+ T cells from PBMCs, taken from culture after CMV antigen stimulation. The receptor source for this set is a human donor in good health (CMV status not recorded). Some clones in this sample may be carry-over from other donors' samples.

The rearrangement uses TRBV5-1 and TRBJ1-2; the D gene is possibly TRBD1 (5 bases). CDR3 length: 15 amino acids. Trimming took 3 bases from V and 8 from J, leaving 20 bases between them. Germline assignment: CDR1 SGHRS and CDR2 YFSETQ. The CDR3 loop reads CASSSSSTRVGGYTF. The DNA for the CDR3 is TGCGCCAGCAGCTCAAGCAGTACCAGGGTCGGAGGCTACACCTTC. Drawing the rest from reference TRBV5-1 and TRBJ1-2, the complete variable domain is KAGVTQTPRYLIKTRGQQVTLSCSPISGHRSVSWYQQTPGQGLQFLFEYFSETQRNKGNFPGRFSGRQFSNSRSEMNVSTLELGDSALYLCASSSSSTRVGGYTFGSGTRLTVV.

The chain's CDR3 is CANTFGGAGNTIYF. In DNA, the CDR3 is TGTGCCAATACGTTCGGGGGGGCTGGAAACACCATATATTTT. The chain carries TRBV12-3 or TRBV12-4 and TRBJ1-3, with TRBD1 as a possible D gene (5 bases). V lost 10 bases and J 2 bases, leaving 15 bases between the germline ends. The CDR3 sequence is 14 residues long.

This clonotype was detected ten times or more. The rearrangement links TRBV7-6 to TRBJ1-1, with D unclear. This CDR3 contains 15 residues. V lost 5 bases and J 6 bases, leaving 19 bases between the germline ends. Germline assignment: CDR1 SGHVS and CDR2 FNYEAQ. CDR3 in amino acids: CASSQPQDGPAEAFF. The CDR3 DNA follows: TGTGCCAGCAGCCAACCCCAGGACGGTCCTGCTGAAGCTTTCTTT.

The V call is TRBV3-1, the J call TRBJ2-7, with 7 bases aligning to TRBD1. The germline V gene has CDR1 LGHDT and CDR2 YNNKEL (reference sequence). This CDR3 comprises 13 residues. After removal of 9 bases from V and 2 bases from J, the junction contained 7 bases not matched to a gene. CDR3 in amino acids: CARGQWHAYEQYV. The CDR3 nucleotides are TGTGCCAGGGGACAGTGGCACGCCTACGAGCAGTACGTC.

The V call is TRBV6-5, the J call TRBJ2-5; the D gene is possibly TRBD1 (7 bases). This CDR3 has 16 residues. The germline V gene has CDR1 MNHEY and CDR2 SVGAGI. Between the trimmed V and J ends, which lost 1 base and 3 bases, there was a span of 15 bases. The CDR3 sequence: CASSYWGDSPEETQYF. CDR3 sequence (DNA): TGTGCCAGCAGTTACTGGGGGGACAGCCCCGAAGAGACCCAGTACTTC.

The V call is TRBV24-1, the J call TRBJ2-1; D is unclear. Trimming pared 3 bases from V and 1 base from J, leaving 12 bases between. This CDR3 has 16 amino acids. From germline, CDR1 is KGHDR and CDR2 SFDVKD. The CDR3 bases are TGTGCCACCAGTGATCCCGGAGCCCTATCCTACAATGAGCAGTTCTTC. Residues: CATSDPGALSYNEQFF.

The CDR3 nucleotides read TGTGCCAGTAGTAAGCGGGGGCTCTACGAGCAGTACTTC. It is translated as CASSKRGLYEQYF. The J gene is TRBJ2-7, the V gene TRBV19; 8 bases agree with TRBD2. V dropped 4 bases and J dropped 3; count of bases not matched to a gene: 2. Per germline, CDR1 LNHDA and CDR2 SQIVND (reference sequence). The CDR3 extends over 13 amino acids.

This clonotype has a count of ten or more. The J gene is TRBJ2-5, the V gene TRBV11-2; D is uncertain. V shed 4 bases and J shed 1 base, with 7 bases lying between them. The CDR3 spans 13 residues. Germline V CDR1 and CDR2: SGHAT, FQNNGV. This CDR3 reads CASSSGSQETQYF. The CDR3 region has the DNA TGTGCCAGCAGCTCCGGCAGCCAAGAGACCCAGTACTTC.

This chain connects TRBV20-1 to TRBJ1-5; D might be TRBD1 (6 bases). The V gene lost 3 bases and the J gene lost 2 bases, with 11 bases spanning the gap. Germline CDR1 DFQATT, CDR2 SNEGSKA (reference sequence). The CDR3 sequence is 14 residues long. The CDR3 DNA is TGCAGTGCTAGTGTGGGGGCAGGCAATCAGCCCCAGCATTTT. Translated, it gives CSASVGAGNQPQHF.

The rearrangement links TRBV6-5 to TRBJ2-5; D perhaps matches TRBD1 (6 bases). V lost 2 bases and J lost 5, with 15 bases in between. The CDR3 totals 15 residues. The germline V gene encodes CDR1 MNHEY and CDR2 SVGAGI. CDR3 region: CASSYGRGTGETQYF. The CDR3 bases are TGTGCCAGCAGTTACGGAAGGGGGACCGGGGAGACCCAGTACTTC.

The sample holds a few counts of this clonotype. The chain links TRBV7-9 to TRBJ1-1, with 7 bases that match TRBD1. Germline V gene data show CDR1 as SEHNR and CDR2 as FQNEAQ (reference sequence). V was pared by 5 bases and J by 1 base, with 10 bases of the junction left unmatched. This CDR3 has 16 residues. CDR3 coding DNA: TGTGCCAGCAGCCGGGACAGAAGCAAATCGAACACTGAAGCTTTCTTT. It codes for CASSRDRSKSNTEAFF.

This chain's CDR3 is CSAPGQRAGDTQYF. The CDR3 DNA reads as TGCAGTGCTCCGGGACAGAGGGCCGGAGATACGCAGTATTTT. V gene TRBV20-1 combines with J gene TRBJ2-3, with 7 nucleotides matching TRBD1. The V and J ends lost 5 bases and 5 bases, in that order; junction bases with no gene match: 10. Germline V gene data show CDR1 as DFQATT and CDR2 as SNEGSKA (reference sequence). The CDR3 sequence is 14 residues long.

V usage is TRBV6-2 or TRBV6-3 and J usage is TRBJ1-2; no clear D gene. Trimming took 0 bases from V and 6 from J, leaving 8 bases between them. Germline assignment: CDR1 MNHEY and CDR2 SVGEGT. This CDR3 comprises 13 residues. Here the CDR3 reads CASSYSNGNGYTF. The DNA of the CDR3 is TGTGCCAGCAGTTACTCGAACGGGAATGGCTACACCTTC.